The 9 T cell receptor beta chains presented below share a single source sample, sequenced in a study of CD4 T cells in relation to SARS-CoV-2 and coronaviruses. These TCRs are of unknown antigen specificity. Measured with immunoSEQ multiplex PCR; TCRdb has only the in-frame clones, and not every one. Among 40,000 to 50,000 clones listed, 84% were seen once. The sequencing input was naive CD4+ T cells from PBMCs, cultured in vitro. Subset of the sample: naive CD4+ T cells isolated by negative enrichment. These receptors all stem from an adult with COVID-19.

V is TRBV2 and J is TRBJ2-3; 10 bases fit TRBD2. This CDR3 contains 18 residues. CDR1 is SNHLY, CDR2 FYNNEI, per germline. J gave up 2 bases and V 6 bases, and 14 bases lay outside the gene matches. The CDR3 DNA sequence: TGTGCCAGCAGAGCACTAGCGGGATGGACGGAGCACACAGATACGCAGTATTTT. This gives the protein CASRALAGWTEHTDTQYF.

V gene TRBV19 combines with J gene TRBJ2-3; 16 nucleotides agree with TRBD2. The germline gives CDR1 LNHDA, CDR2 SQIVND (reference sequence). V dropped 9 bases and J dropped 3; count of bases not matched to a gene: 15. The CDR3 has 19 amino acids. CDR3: CASRVPGTSGRAGTDTQYF. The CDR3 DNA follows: TGTGCCAGCAGGGTACCCGGGACTAGCGGGAGGGCCGGGACAGATACGCAGTATTTT.

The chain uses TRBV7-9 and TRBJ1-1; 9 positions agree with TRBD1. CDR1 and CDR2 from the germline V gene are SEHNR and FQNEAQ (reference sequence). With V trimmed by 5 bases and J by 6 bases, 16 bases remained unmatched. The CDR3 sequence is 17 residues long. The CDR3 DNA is TGTGCCAGCAGCCACATTCAAGGGACAGGGCGGTCTCCTGAAGCTTTCTTT. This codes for CASSHIQGTGRSPEAFF.

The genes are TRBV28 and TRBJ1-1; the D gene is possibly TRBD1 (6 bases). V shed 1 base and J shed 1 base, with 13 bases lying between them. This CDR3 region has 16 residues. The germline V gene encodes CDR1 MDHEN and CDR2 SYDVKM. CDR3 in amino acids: CASSLSMGARNTEAFF. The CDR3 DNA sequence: TGTGCCAGCAGTTTATCCATGGGGGCCAGGAACACTGAAGCTTTCTTT.

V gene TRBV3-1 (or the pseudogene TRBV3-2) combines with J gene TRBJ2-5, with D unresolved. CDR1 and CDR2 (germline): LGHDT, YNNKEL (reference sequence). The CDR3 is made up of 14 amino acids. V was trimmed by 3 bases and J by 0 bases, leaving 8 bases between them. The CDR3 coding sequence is TGTGCCAGCAGCCAGTATAGAGACCAAGAGACCCAGTACTTC. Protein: CASSQYRDQETQYF.

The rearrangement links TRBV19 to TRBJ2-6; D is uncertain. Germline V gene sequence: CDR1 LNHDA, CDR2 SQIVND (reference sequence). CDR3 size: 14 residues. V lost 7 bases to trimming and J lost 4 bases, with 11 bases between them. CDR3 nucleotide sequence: TGTGCCAGTAAGGTGTCAAGAGGGGCCAACGTCCTGACTTTC. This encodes CASKVSRGANVLTF.

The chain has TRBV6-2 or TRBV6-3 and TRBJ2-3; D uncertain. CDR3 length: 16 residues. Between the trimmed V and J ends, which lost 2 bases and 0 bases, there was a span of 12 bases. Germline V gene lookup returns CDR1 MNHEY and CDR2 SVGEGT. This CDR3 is CASSYGTKGSTDTQYF. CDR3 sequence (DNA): TGTGCCAGCAGTTACGGAACAAAGGGAAGCACAGATACGCAGTATTTT.

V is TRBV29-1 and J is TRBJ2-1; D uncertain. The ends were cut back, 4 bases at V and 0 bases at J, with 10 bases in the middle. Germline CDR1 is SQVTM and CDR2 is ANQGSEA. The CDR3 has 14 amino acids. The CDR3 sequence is CSVVWASSYNEQFF. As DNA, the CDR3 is TGCAGCGTTGTATGGGCTAGCTCCTACAATGAGCAGTTCTTC.

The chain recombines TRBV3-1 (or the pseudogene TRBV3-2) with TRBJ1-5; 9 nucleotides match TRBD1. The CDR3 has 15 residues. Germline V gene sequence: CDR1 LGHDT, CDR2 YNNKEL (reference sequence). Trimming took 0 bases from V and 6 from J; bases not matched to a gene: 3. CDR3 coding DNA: TGTGCCAGCAGCCAAGATCTGGGACAGGGTCAGCCCCAGCATTTT. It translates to CASSQDLGQGQPQHF.